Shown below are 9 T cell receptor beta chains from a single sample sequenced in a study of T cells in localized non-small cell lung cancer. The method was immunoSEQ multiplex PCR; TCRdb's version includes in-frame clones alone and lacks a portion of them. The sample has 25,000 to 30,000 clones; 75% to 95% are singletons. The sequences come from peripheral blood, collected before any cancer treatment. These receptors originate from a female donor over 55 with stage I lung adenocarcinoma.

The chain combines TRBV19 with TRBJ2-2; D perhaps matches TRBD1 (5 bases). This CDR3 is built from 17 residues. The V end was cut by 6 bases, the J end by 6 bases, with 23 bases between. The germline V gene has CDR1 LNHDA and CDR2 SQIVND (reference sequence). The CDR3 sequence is CASRPARFRVKSGELFF. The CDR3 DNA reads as TGTGCCAGTAGGCCCGCAAGGTTCAGGGTTAAATCCGGGGAGCTGTTTTTT.

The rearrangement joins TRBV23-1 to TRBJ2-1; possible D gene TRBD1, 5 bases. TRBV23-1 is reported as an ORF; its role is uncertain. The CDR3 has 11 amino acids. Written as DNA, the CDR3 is TGCGCAGGGGCTAGAGTCAATGAGCAGTTCTTC. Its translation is CAGARVNEQFF.

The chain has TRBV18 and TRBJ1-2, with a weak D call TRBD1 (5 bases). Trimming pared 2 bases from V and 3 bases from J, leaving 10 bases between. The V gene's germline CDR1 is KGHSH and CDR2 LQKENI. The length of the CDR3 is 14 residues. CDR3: CASSPNQGDYGYTF. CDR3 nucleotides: TGTGCCAGCTCACCAAATCAGGGAGACTATGGCTACACCTTC.

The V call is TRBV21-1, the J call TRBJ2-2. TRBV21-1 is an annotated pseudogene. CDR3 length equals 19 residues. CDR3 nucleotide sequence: TGTGCCAGCAGCAAAAAGCGCCAGTTGAGACAAGATAACACCGGGGAGCTGTTTTTT. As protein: CASSKKRQLRQDNTGELFF.

The CDR3 DNA reads TGTGCCAGCAGCCACGGAAAGAGGCGAGTCGGGGACACCGGGGAGCTGTTTTTT. Translating gives CASSHGKRRVGDTGELFF. The chain recombines TRBV7-9 with TRBJ2-2, with a weak D call TRBD2 (5 bases). Germline V lookup: CDR1 SEHNR, CDR2 FQNEAQ (reference sequence). V was shortened by 5 bases and J by 3 bases, with 22 bases between the two germline ends. This CDR3 spans 18 amino acids.

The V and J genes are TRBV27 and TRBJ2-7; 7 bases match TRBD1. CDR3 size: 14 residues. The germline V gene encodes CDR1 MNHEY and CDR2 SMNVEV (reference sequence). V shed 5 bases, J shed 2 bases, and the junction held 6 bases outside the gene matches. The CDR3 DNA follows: TGTGCCAGCAGTAGGACAGGCTGGGCCTACGAGCAGTACTTC. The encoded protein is CASSRTGWAYEQYF.

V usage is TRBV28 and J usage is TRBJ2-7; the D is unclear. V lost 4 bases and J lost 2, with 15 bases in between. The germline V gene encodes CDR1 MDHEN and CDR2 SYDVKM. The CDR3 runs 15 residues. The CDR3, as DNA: TGTGCCAGCAGTTATCGTGCGGCATTTCCCTACGAGCAGTACTTC. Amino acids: CASSYRAAFPYEQYF.

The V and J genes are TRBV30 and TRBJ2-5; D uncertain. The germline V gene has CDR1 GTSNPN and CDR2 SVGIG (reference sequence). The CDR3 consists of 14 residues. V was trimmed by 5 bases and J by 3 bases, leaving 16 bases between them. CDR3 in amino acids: CAWSGQIREETQYF. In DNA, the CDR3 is TGTGCCTGGTCTGGGCAGATTCGGGAAGAGACCCAGTACTTC.

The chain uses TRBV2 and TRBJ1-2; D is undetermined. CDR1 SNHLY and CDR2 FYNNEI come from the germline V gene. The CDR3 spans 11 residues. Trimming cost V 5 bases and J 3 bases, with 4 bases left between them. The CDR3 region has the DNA TGTGCCAGCAGTACAGACTATGGCTACACCTTC. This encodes CASSTDYGYTF.